The rows below give T cell receptor beta chains drawn from one sample of a study of response to subunit inactivated influenza vaccine. TCRdb reprocessed the RT-PCR reads via MiXCR and lists one record per CDR3 protein. Here the sample spans a few hundred thousand distinct CDR3 sequences, 20% to 25% being singletons. The material was PBMCs from blood, obtained 21 months after vaccination. The receptors stem from a man aged 50-75 years who received an inactivated influenza vaccine. Each CDR3 is given with its conserved first and last residue. D genes are given only for firm matches. For some rows the clone size is stated as once, few or many, or as a class when expanded; others skip it.

j_gene,v_gene,d_gene,abundance,CDR3nt,CDR3aa
TRBJ1-1,TRBV2,TRBD1,many,TGTGCCAGCAGTGAGATAGCGTTGGACAGGGGGCTGGAGAACACTGAAGCTTTCTTT,CASSEIALDRGLENTEAFF
TRBJ2-3,TRBV4-1,.,.,TGCGCCAGCAGATCCGAGTACCAAGGTTCCTATGGTACGCAGTATTTT,CASRSEYQGSYGTQYF
TRBJ1-5,TRBV4-2,.,.,TGTGCCAGCAGCCAAGAGCAGACGAGCAATCAGCCCCAGCATTTT,CASSQEQTSNQPQHF
TRBJ2-1,TRBV29-1,TRBD1,.,TGCAGCGTACAGGGGGCACGCAATGAGCAGTTCTTC,CSVQGARNEQFF
TRBJ2-1,TRBV28,TRBD1,.,TGTGCCAGCAGGGGACAGGGTCAAAATGAGCAGTTCTTC,CASRGQGQNEQFF
TRBJ1-2,TRBV6-5,TRBD1,.,TGTGCCAGCAGGGACTCCAAGACAGGGGGCAATGGCTACACCTTC,CASRDSKTGGNGYTF
TRBJ1-1,TRBV29-1,.,.,TGCAGCGCGTCACAGATGAACACTGAAGCTTTCTTT,CSASQMNTEAFF
TRBJ2-7,TRBV11-1,TRBD1,.,TGTGCCAGCAGCTTACAGGGGGCAATGTACGAGCAGTACTTC,CASSLQGAMYEQYF
TRBJ2-2,TRBV20-1,.,few,TGCAGTGCTAGAGACCCAAGAGCGGGTACGAACACCGGGGAGCTGTTTTTT,CSARDPRAGTNTGELFF
TRBJ1-4,TRBV7-6,TRBD1,few,TGTGCCAGCAGCCGAACCGACAGGGCAACTAATGAAAAACTGTTTTTT,CASSRTDRATNEKLFF
TRBJ2-2,TRBV5-6,.,few,TGTGCCAGCAGACTGGGACCGATCGGACCCGGGGAGCTGTTTTTT,CASRLGPIGPGELFF
TRBJ2-3,TRBV10-3,.,.,TGTGCCACCCAGAGCACAGATACGCAGTATTTT,CATQSTDTQYF
TRBJ2-1,TRBV7-2,.,.,TGTGCCAGCAGCGCCACATTAACAGCAAAACTAGGCAATGAGCAGTTCTTC,CASSATLTAKLGNEQFF
TRBJ1-2,TRBV19,.,.,TGTGCCAGTAGTTCCGGGGGCGTAGGGGACCCTTTCGTCTATGGCTACACCTTC,CASSSGGVGDPFVYGYTF
TRBJ1-1,TRBV5-1,.,.,TGCGCCAGCAGCGGAGACAGGTTTAGGAACACTGAAGCTTTCTTT,CASSGDRFRNTEAFF
TRBJ2-3,TRBV19,.,.,TGTGCCAGTAGTATTCAGACTACAGATACGCAGTATTTT,CASSIQTTDTQYF
TRBJ2-7,TRBV29-1,.,few,TGCAGCGTTAAGGGGTGGAGGGTCGAGCAGTACTTC,CSVKGWRVEQYF
TRBJ2-5,TRBV13,TRBD2,few,TGTGCCAGCAGCGCCGTGGGGGAGCGGGAGAGCCCACAAGAGACCCAGTACTTC,CASSAVGERESPQETQYF
TRBJ2-1,TRBV20-1,.,.,TGCAGCTTCCCGGGGATCTCCTACAATGAGCAGTTCTTC,CSFPGISYNEQFF
TRBJ1-5,TRBV7-2,.,.,TGTGCCAGCAGCACTAATGGGTTTGGTCAGCCCCAGCATTTT,CASSTNGFGQPQHF
TRBJ2-2,TRBV2,.,.,TGTGCCAGCAGTGGGAACAGGTACACCGGGGAGCTGTTTTTT,CASSGNRYTGELFF
TRBJ1-1,TRBV19,TRBD1,.,TGTGCCAGTACTCGCAGGGGGGTCACTGAAGCTTTCTTT,CASTRRGVTEAFF
TRBJ2-1,TRBV20-1,.,.,TGCAGTGCCTCGAACTTTGCAAGAGAGCAGTTCTTC,CSASNFAREQFF
TRBJ1-5,TRBV12-3/TRBV12-4,.,many,TGTGCCAGCAGTTGGGGTAAAGATCAGCCCCAGCATTTT,CASSWGKDQPQHF
TRBJ2-1,TRBV27,.,.,TGTGCCAGCAGTATCACTAGGGTATCTTCCTACAATGAGCAGTTCTTC,CASSITRVSSYNEQFF
TRBJ2-2,TRBV19,.,.,TGTGCCAGTAGTATTCGTACAGGGACCGGGGAGCTGTTTTTT,CASSIRTGTGELFF
TRBJ2-5,TRBV7-9,.,.,TGTGCCAGCAGCTTAACTTTGGGCATTCAAGAGACCCAGTACTTC,CASSLTLGIQETQYF
TRBJ2-7,TRBV21-1,.,.,TGTGCCAGCACCACCAACACACGGACGAATTACGACGAGCAGTACTTC,CASTTNTRTNYDEQYF
TRBJ2-7,TRBV6-2/TRBV6-3,.,.,TGTGCCAGCACCAATGGGGGACATCTCGCAACCTACGAGCAGTACTTC,CASTNGGHLATYEQYF
TRBJ2-7,TRBV11-2,.,.,TGTGCCAGCAGCCTGAGTCGGATTTCCTACGAGCAGTACTTC,CASSLSRISYEQYF
TRBJ2-1,TRBV10-2,.,.,TGCGCCAGCAGTGAGGGAGAGATGTATGAGCAGTTCTTC,CASSEGEMYEQFF
TRBJ1-1,TRBV7-2,.,.,TGTGCCAGCAGCCAAGCTGGGGGATTGAACACTGAAGCTTTCTTT,CASSQAGGLNTEAFF